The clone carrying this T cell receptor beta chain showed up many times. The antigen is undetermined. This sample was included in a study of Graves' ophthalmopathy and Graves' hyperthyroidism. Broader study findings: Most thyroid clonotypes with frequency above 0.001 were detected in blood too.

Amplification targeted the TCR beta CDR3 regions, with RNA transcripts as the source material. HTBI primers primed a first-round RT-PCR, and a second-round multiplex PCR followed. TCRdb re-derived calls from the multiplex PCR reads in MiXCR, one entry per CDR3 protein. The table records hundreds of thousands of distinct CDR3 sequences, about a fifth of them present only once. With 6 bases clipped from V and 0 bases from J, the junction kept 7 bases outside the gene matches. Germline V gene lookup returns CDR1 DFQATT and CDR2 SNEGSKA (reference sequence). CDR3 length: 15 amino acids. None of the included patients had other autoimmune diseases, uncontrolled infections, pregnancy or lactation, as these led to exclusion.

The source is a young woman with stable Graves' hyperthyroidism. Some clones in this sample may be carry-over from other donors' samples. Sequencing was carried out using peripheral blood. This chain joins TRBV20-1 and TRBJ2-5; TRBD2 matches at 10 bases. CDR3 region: CSANPSGGYQETQYF. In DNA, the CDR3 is TGCAGTGCCAATCCTAGCGGGGGTTACCAAGAGACCCAGTACTTC.